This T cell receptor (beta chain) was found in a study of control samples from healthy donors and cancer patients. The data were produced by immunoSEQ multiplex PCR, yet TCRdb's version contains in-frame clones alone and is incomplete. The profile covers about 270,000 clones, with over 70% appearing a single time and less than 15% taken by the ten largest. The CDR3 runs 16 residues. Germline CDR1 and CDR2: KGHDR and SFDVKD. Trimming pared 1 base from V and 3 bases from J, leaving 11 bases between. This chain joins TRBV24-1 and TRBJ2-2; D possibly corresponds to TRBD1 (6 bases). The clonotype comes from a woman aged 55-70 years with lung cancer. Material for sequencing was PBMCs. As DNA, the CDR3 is TGTGCCACCAGTGATTTCAGGGGAACGGACACCGGGGAGCTGTTTTTT. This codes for CATSDFRGTDTGELFF.